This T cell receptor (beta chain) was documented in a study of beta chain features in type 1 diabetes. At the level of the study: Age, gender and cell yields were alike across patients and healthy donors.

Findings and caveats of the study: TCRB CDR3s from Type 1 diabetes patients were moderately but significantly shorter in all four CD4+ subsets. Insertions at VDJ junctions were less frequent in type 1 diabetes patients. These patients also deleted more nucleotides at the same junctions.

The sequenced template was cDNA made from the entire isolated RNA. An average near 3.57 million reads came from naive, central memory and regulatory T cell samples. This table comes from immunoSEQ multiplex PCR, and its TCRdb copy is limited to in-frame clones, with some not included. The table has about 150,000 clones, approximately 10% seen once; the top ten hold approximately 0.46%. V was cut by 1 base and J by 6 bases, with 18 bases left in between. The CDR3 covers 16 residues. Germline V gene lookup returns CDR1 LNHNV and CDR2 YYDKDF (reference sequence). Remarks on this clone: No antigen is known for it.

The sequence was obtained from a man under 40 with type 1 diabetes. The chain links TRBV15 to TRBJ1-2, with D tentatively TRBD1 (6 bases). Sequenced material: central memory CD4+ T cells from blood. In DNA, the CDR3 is TGTGCCACCAGCAGAGCCAGGGGAGAGACATCGAATGGCTACACCTTC. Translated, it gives CATSRARGETSNGYTF.